The sequence of this T cell receptor (beta chain) was determined in a study of blood T cell repertoires in COVID-19. Study in general: Some COVID-19 samples were acute and others convalescent; all came from the United States, Italy and Spain. From T cells, B-cell-depleted T cells, or PBMCs came the material, which was cDNA or gDNA.

This clone was picked up a small number of times. With 5 bases clipped from V and 0 bases from J, the junction kept 15 bases outside the gene matches. The CDR3 spans 17 residues. Per the germline V gene, CDR1 is DFQATT and CDR2 is SNEGSKA (reference sequence). Per the authors' pipeline: Estimates of nucleated cell counts were drawn from the amplification of reference gene primers. Repertoires were generated with immunoSEQ multiplex PCR, while TCRdb's copy carries only in-frame clones and drops some. V, J and clone size were drawn from that table, and D and trimming were deduced from the DNA. Here the sample spans around 150,000 clones, more than 60% being singletons.

Sequencing was done on a sample of peripheral blood. The chain employs TRBV20-1 and TRBJ1-2; 7 nucleotides agree with TRBD1. This clonotype was obtained from a man between 45 and 60 years old with acute or convalescent COVID-19. CDR3 in amino acids: CSAGGNRGRGANYGYTF. In DNA, the CDR3 is TGCAGTGCTGGTGGAAACAGGGGCCGTGGGGCTAACTATGGCTACACCTTC.